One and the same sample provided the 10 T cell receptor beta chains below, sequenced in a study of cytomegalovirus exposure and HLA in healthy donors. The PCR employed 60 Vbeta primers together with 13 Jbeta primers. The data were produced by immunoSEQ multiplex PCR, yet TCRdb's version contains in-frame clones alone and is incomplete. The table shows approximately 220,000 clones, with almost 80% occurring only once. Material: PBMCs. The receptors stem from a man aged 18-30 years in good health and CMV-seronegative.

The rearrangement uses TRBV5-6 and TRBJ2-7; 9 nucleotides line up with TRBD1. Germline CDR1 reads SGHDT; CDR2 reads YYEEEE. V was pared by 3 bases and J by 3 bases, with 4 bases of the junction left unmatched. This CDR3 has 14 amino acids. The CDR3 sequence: CASSWGTGNYEQYF. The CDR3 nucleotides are TGTGCCAGCAGCTGGGGGACAGGGAACTACGAGCAGTACTTC.

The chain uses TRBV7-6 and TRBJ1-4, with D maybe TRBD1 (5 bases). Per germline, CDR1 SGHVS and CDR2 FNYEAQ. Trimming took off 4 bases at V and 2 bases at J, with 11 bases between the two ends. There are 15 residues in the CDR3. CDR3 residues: CASSWAEGTNEKLFF. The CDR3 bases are TGTGCCAGCAGCTGGGCGGAGGGGACTAATGAAAAACTGTTTTTT.

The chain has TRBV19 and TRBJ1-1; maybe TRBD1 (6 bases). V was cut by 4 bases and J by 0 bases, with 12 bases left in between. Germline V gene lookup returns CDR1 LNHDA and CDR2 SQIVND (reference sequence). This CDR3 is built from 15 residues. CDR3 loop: CASSTYGTMNTEAFF. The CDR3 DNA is TGTGCCAGTAGTACGTACGGGACAATGAACACTGAAGCTTTCTTT.

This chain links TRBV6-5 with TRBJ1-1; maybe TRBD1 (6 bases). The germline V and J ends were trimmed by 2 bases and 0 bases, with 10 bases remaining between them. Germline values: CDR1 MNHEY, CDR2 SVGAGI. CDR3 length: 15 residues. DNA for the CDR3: TGTGCCAGCAGTTACGGAAGGGACATGAACACTGAAGCTTTCTTT. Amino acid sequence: CASSYGRDMNTEAFF.

CDR3 nucleotides: TGTGCCAGCAGCCAAGACCGGACAGATTGGGGCTACACCTTC. Translated, it gives CASSQDRTDWGYTF. The genes are TRBV4-2 and TRBJ1-2; possibly TRBD1 for D (6 bases). Germline V lookup: CDR1 LGHNA, CDR2 YNFKEQ. The CDR3 has 14 residues. V was cut by 0 bases and J by 8 bases, with 13 bases left in between.

CDR3 coding DNA: TGCGCCAGCAGCTCCATACCTAGCGGGAGGGAATGGGTAAATGAGCAGTTCTTC. Its translation: CASSSIPSGREWVNEQFF. The chain links TRBV5-1 to TRBJ2-1, with TRBD2 matching over 12 bases. Looked up from germline, CDR1 is SGHRS and CDR2 is YFSETQ. The CDR3 contains 18 residues. The ends lost 3 bases at V and 7 bases at J; junction bases unmatched: 14.

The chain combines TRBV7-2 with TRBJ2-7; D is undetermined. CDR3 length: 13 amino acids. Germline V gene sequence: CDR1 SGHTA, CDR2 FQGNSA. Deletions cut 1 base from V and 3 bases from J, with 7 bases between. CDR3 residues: CASSLVASYEQYF. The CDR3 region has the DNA TGTGCCAGCAGCTTAGTGGCCAGCTACGAGCAGTACTTC.

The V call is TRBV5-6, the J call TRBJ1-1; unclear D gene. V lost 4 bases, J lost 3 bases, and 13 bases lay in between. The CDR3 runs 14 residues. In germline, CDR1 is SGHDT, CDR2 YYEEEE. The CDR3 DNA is TGTGCCAGCAGCCATCTTAACAGTCACACTGAAGCTTTCTTT. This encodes CASSHLNSHTEAFF.

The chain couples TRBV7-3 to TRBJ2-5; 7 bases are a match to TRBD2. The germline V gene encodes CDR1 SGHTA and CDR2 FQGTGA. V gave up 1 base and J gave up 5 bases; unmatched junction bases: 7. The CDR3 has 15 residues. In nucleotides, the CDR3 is TGTGCCAGCAGCTTAATGGGAGGGTCCATGGAGACCCAGTACTTC. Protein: CASSLMGGSMETQYF.

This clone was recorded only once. In nucleotides, the CDR3 is TGTGCCCGCCAAGCGGGGGAAGACACCGGGGAGCTGTTTTTT. Its translation is CARQAGEDTGELFF. V and J are TRBV27 and TRBJ2-2, with 8 bases identical to TRBD2. Germline-derived CDR1 and CDR2 are MNHEY and SMNVEV (reference sequence). This CDR3 region has 14 residues. J gave up 3 bases and V 11 bases, and 8 bases lay outside the gene matches.